In its sample, the clone carrying this TCR beta chain was seen once. Sequencing was limited to surgery cases with top T cell transcript signatures in brain tissue. Pre-surgery treatment included at least one anti-epileptic drug. These data originate in a study of brain T cells in children with intractable seizures. Here immunoSEQ multiplex PCR was the method, and the copy in TCRdb shows in-frame clones only, minus some. The sample has 100,000 to 120,000 clones, under 95% seen once. Trimming pared 2 bases from V and 12 bases from J, leaving 14 bases between. Germline-derived CDR1 and CDR2 are LNHDA and SQIVND (reference sequence). The CDR3 runs to 13 residues.

This clonotype originated in a boy in the first two years of life with hemimegalencephaly and intractable seizures. The sequencing here drew on peripheral blood, taken at surgery. This chain connects TRBV19 to TRBJ2-1; the D gene could be TRBD1 or TRBD2 (5 bases each). The CDR3 nucleotides read TGTGCCAGTAGTATAATCCCACAGGCGGGGCAGTTCTTC. Translation: CASSIIPQAGQFF.